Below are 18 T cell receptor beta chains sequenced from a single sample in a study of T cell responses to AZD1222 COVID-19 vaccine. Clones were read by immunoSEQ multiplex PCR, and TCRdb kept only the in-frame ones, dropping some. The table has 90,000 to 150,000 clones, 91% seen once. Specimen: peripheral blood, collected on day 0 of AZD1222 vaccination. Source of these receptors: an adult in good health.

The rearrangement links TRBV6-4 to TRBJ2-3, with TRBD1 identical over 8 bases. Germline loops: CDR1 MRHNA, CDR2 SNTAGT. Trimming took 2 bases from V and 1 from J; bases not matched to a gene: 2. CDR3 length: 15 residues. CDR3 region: CASSDGGQGTDTQYF. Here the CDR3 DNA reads TGTGCCAGCAGTGACGGGGGACAGGGCACAGATACGCAGTATTTT.

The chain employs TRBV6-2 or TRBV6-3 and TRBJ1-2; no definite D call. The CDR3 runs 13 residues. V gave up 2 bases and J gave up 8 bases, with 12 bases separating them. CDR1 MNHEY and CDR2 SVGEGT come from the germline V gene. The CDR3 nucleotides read TGTGCCAGCAGTTACCGGGGAGTCAAGGGCTACACCTTC. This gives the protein CASSYRGVKGYTF.

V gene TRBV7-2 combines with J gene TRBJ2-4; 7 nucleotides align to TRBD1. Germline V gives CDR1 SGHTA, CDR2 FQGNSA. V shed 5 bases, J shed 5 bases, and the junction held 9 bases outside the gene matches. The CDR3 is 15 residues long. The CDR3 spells CASSVLRTGQNIQYF. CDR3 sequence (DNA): TGTGCCAGCAGCGTACTGAGGACAGGCCAAAACATTCAGTACTTC.

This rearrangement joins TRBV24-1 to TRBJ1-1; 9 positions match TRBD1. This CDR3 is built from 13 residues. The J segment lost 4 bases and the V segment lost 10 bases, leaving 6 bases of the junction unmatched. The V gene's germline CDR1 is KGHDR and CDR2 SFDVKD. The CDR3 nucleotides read TGTGCCACACGAGACAGGGGGACCACTGAAGCTTTCTTT. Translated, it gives CATRDRGTTEAFF.

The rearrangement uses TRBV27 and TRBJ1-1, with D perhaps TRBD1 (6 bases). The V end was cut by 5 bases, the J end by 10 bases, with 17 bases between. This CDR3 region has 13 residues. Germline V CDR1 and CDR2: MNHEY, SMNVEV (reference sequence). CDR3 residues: CASSAGALLRAFF. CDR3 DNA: TGTGCCAGCAGTGCAGGGGCTCTGCTCCGAGCTTTCTTT.

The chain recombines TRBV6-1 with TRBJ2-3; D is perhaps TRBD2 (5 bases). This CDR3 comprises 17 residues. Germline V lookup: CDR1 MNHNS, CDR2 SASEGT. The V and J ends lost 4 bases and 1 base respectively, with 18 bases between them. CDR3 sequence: CASSAAGAGFGTDTQYF. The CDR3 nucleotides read TGTGCCAGCAGTGCCGCTGGTGCGGGCTTCGGCACAGATACGCAGTATTTT.

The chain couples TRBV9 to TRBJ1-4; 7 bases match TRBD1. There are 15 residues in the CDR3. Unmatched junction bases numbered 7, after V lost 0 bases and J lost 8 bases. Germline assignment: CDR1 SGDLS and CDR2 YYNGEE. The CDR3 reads CASSVGTGVYEKLFF. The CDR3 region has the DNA TGTGCCAGCAGCGTAGGAACAGGGGTATACGAAAAACTGTTTTTT.

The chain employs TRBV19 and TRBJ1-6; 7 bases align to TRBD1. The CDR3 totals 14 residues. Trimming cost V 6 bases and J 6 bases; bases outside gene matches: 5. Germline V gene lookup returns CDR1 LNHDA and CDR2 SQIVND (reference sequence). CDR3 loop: CASSMDRTNSPLHF. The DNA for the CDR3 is TGTGCCAGTAGCATGGACAGGACTAATTCACCCCTCCACTTT. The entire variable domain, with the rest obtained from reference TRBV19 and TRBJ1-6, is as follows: DGGITQSPKYLFRKEGQNVTLSCEQNLNHDAMYWYRQDPGQGLRLIYYSQIVNDFQKGDIAEGYSVSREKKESFPLTVTSAQKNPTAFYLCASSMDRTNSPLHFGNGTRLTVT.

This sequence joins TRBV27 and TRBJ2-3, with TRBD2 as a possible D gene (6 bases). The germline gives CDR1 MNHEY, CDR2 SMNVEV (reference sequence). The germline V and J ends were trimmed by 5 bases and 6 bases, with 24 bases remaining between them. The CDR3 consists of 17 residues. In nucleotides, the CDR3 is TGTGCCAGCAGTCCCACCCGGGATCCCCGGCGGGGCGATACGCAGTATTTT. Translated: CASSPTRDPRRGDTQYF.

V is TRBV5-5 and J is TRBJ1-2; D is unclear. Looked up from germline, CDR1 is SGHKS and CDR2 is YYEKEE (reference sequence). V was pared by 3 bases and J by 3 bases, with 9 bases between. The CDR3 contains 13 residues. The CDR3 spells CASSSRGHYGYTF. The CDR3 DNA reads TGTGCCAGCAGCTCTCGAGGCCACTATGGCTACACCTTC.

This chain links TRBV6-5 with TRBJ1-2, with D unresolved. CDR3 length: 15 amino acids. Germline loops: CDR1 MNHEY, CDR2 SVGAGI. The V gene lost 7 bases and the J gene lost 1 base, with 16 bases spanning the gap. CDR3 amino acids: CASNSHGAVNYGYTF. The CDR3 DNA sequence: TGTGCCAGCAATTCCCACGGAGCGGTTAACTATGGCTACACCTTC.

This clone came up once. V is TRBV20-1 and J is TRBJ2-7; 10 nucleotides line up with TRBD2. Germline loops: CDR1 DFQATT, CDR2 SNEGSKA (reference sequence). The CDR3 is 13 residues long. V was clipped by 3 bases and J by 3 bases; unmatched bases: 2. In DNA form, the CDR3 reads TGCAGTGCTAGTTCTAGCGGGGGCTACGAGCAGTACTTC. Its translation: CSASSSGGYEQYF.

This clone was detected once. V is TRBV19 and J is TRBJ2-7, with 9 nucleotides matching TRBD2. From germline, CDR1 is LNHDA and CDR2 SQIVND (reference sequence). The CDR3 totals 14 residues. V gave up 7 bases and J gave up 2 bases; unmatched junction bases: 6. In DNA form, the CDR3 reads TGTGCCAGTAAGCCTAGCGGGGACACCTACGAGCAGTACTTC. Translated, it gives CASKPSGDTYEQYF.

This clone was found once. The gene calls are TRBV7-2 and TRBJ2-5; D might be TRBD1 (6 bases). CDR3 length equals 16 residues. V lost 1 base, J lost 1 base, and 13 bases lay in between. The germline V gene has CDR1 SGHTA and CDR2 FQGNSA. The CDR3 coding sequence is TGTGCCAGCAGCTTAGTCAGGACAGCAATCCAAGAGACCCAGTACTTC. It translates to CASSLVRTAIQETQYF.

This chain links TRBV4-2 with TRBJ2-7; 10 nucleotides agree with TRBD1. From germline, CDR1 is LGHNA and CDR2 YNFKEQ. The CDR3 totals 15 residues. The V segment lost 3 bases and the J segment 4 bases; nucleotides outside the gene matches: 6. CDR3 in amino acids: CASSQPGQGSYEQYF. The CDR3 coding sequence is TGTGCCAGCAGCCAGCCGGGACAGGGGTCTTACGAGCAGTACTTC.

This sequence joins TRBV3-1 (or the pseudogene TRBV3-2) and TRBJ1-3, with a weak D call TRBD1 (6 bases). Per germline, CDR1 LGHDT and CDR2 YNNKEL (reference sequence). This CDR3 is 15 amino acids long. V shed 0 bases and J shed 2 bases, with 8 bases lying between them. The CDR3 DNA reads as TGTGCCAGCAGCCAAGAGGGGGCGGCTGGAAACACCATATATTTT. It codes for CASSQEGAAGNTIYF.

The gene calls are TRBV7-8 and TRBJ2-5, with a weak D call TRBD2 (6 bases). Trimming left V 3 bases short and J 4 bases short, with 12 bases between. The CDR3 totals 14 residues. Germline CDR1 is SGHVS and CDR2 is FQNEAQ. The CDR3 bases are TGTGCCAGCAGCTTTGATGCGGGGCGAGAGACCCAGTACTTC. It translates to CASSFDAGRETQYF.

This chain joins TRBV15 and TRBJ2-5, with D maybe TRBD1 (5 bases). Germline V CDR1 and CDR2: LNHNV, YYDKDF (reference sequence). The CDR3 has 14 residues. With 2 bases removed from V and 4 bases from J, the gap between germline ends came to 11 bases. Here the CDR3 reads CATSRSNRRETQYF. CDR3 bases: TGTGCCACCAGCAGAAGCAACAGGCGAGAGACCCAGTACTTC.